A single sample is the source of the 31 T cell receptor beta chains below, sequenced in a study of neoadjuvant nivolumab and ipilimumab in lung cancer. Clones were sequenced by immunoSEQ multiplex PCR, and TCRdb holds only the in-frame ones, with some missing. The table includes 26,000 or so clones, 83% detected once. The source material was tumor tissue, sampled after neoadjuvant nivolumab, alone or with ipilimumab, at or shortly before surgery. Source of these receptors: an adult with non-small cell lung cancer.

The rearrangement uses TRBV20-1 and TRBJ2-1; D may be TRBD1 (6 bases). V shed 7 bases and J shed 6 bases, with 7 bases lying between them. The germline V gene has CDR1 DFQATT and CDR2 SNEGSKA (reference sequence). There are 10 residues in the CDR3. CDR3 DNA sequence: TGCAGTGAACAGGGCAATGAGCAGTTCTTC. Protein: CSEQGNEQFF.

V is TRBV7-2 and J is TRBJ2-5, with 8 bases fitting TRBD2. The germline V gene has CDR1 SGHTA and CDR2 FQGNSA. V lost 4 bases to trimming and J lost 5 bases; unmatched junction nucleotides: 6. This CDR3 has 14 residues. This chain's CDR3 is CASSSAGVWETQYF. As DNA, the CDR3 is TGTGCCAGCAGCTCAGCGGGGGTGTGGGAGACCCAGTACTTC.

This chain connects TRBV5-6 to TRBJ1-1; a weak D match, TRBD1 (6 bases). Germline V gene sequence: CDR1 SGHDT, CDR2 YYEEEE. The CDR3 consists of 14 residues. V dropped 4 bases and J dropped 8 bases, with 18 bases sitting between them. The CDR3 is CASSLTSGTREAFF. For the CDR3, the DNA is TGTGCCAGCAGCCTAACCTCCGGGACACGAGAAGCTTTCTTT.

Comments on this clone: Different DNA sequences within this sample yield the same CDR3. As DNA, the CDR3 is TGTGCCAGCAGCTTTTCTAGCGGGAAGGACAATGAGCAGTTCTTC. Residues: CASSFSSGKDNEQFF. The chain carries TRBV5-4 and TRBJ2-1, with 9 bases fitting TRBD2. Germline loops: CDR1 SGHNT, CDR2 YYREEE (reference sequence). The CDR3 spans 15 residues. Unmatched junction bases numbered 5, after V lost 2 bases and J lost 5 bases. The full variable domain, rest sourced from reference TRBV5-4 and TRBJ2-1, is ETGVTQSPTHLIKTRGQQVTLRCSSQSGHNTVSWYQQALGQGPQFIFQYYREEENGRGNFPPRFSGLQFPNYSSELNVNALELDDSALYLCASSFSSGKDNEQFFGPGTRLTVL.

This clone was counted only a few times. V and J are TRBV7-2 and TRBJ2-2; D ambiguous. Germline V gives CDR1 SGHTA, CDR2 FQGNSA. V shed 5 bases and J shed 2 bases, with 9 bases lying between them. The CDR3 is 14 amino acids. Here the CDR3 DNA reads TGTGCCAGCAGCCCCCGGTCAAACACCGGGGAGCTGTTTTTT. It codes for CASSPRSNTGELFF. The full variable domain, completed using reference TRBV7-2 and TRBJ2-2, is GAGVSQSPSNKVTEKGKDVELRCDPISGHTALYWYRQSLGQGLEFLIYFQGNSAPDKSGLPSDRFSAERTGGSVSTLTIQRTQQEDSAVYLCASSPRSNTGELFFGEGSRLTVL.

The chain has TRBV29-1 and TRBJ1-2; no firm D call. The CDR3 runs to 8 residues. Germline CDR1 is SQVTM and CDR2 is ANQGSEA. Trimming removed 3 bases from V and 10 bases from J, with 3 bases in between. This CDR3 reads CSVDNYTF. Here the CDR3 DNA reads TGCAGCGTTGATAACTACACCTTC. Based on the CDR3 plus reference TRBV29-1 and TRBJ1-2, the full variable domain is SAVISQKPSRDICQRGTSLTIQCQVDSQVTMMFWYRQQPGQSLTLIATANQGSEATYESGFVIDKFPISRPNLTFSTLTVSNMSPEDSSIYLCSVDNYTFGSGTRLTVV.

The gene calls are TRBV29-1 and TRBJ1-2; a weak D match, TRBD1 (5 bases). CDR3 length: 15 residues. Germline V gives CDR1 SQVTM, CDR2 ANQGSEA. The V end was cut by 1 base, the J end by 2 bases, with 14 bases between. CDR3 region: CSVEVDPGINYGYTF. In nucleotides, the CDR3 is TGCAGCGTTGAAGTCGACCCAGGGATAAACTATGGCTACACCTTC. Drawing the rest from reference TRBV29-1 and TRBJ1-2, the complete variable domain is SAVISQKPSRDICQRGTSLTIQCQVDSQVTMMFWYRQQPGQSLTLIATANQGSEATYESGFVIDKFPISRPNLTFSTLTVSNMSPEDSSIYLCSVEVDPGINYGYTFGSGTRLTVV.

The chain joins TRBV5-5 to TRBJ1-5; D is unresolved. Germline CDR1 reads SGHKS; CDR2 reads YYEKEE (reference sequence). Trimming cost V 3 bases and J 2 bases, with 6 bases left between them. The CDR3 extends over 13 amino acids. CDR3 residues: CASSSRGNQPQHF. CDR3 nucleotides: TGTGCCAGCAGCTCGAGGGGCAATCAGCCCCAGCATTTT.

In its sample, this clone was seen a few times. The J gene is TRBJ2-3, the V gene TRBV5-1; 10 bases map to TRBD2. Germline assignment: CDR1 SGHRS and CDR2 YFSETQ. The CDR3 has 15 amino acids. Trimming cost V 7 bases and J 2 bases; bases outside gene matches: 7. The CDR3 sequence is CASSMTSGYTDTQYF. The CDR3 coding sequence is TGCGCCAGCTCTATGACTAGCGGGTACACAGATACGCAGTATTTT.

This rearrangement joins TRBV13 to TRBJ2-3, with 10 bases aligning to TRBD2. The germline gives CDR1 PRHDT, CDR2 FYEKMQ (reference sequence). The ends lost 5 bases at V and 6 bases at J; junction bases unmatched: 5. CDR3 length: 14 residues. The CDR3 coding sequence is TGTGCCAGCAGCCTAGCGGGAGTGTCTGATACGCAGTATTTT. Translated, it gives CASSLAGVSDTQYF.

The chain carries TRBV6-5 and TRBJ2-3; no definite D call. Trimming took off 0 bases at V and 8 bases at J, with 18 bases between the two ends. There are 16 residues in the CDR3. Per the germline V gene, CDR1 is MNHEY and CDR2 is SVGAGI. This chain's CDR3 is CASSYSKSDPRATQYF. The CDR3 DNA reads as TGTGCCAGCAGTTACTCGAAGTCGGACCCTAGGGCTACGCAGTATTTT.

The chain carries TRBV18 and TRBJ2-5, with D maybe TRBD1 (5 bases). This CDR3 spans 14 amino acids. Germline V gene data show CDR1 as KGHSH and CDR2 as LQKENI. Trimming shortened V by 0 bases and J by 1 base, and 6 bases separated the two germline ends. The CDR3 DNA reads TGTGCCAGCTCACCACCCCAGGGCCAAGAGACCCAGTACTTC. This gives the protein CASSPPQGQETQYF.

This chain connects TRBV4-2 to TRBJ2-1; 10 bases agree with TRBD2. V lost 0 bases, J lost 5 bases, and 1 base stayed unmatched. The CDR3 consists of 15 residues. CDR1 is LGHNA, CDR2 YNFKEQ, per germline. The CDR3 sequence: CASSQEGLADNEQFF. The CDR3, as DNA: TGTGCCAGCAGCCAAGAAGGACTAGCGGACAATGAGCAGTTCTTC.

This chain uses TRBV4-1 with TRBJ1-1; D is ambiguous. This CDR3 comprises 13 residues. The germline V gene encodes CDR1 MGHRA and CDR2 YSYEKL. The germline V and J ends were trimmed by 1 base and 7 bases, with 10 bases remaining between them. CDR3 DNA: TGCGCCAGCAGCCAAGGAAGGACGGTTGAAGCTTTCTTT. This encodes CASSQGRTVEAFF.

This chain uses TRBV2 with TRBJ2-1; TRBD1 aligns across 11 bases. The ends lost 6 bases at V and 9 bases at J; junction bases unmatched: 4. The CDR3 has 13 residues. In germline, CDR1 is SNHLY, CDR2 FYNNEI. CDR3 DNA: TGTGCCAGCAGAGGACAGGGGGCAGGTGAGCAGTTCTTC. It encodes CASRGQGAGEQFF.

The chain employs TRBV7-9 and TRBJ2-1; TRBD1 or TRBD2 may be the D gene (6 bases each). Trimming took off 0 bases at V and 7 bases at J, with 13 bases between the two ends. Germline V CDR1 and CDR2: SEHNR, FQNEAQ (reference sequence). This CDR3 is 15 amino acids long. CDR3 sequence reads: CASSLATGGGNEQFF. The CDR3 nucleotides read TGTGCCAGCAGCTTAGCGACAGGAGGGGGGAATGAGCAGTTCTTC.

This chain uses TRBV6-5 with TRBJ2-1; no firm D call. There are 12 residues in the CDR3. CDR1 is MNHEY, CDR2 SVGAGI, per germline. Trimming pared 0 bases from V and 6 bases from J, leaving 3 bases between. CDR3 in DNA: TGTGCCAGCAGTTACTCTCCCAATGAGCAGTTCTTC. Its translation is CASSYSPNEQFF.

The chain links TRBV18 to TRBJ2-3, with 14 bases matching TRBD2. Trimming removed 4 bases from V and 3 bases from J; junction bases left unmatched: 3. Germline assignment: CDR1 KGHSH and CDR2 LQKENI. The CDR3 runs 16 residues. The CDR3 DNA is TGTGCCAGCTCACTGGGACTAGCGGGGGTGACAGATACGCAGTATTTT. As protein: CASSLGLAGVTDTQYF.

The genes are TRBV27 and TRBJ1-1, with D hard to call. The CDR3 totals 11 residues. V shed 7 bases and J shed 8 bases, with 11 bases lying between them. Germline values: CDR1 MNHEY, CDR2 SMNVEV (reference sequence). CDR3: CASISGSEAFF. The CDR3 nucleotides are TGTGCCAGCATCTCCGGGAGCGAAGCTTTCTTT.

This chain joins TRBV5-1 and TRBJ2-7; perhaps TRBD2 as D (6 bases). The CDR3 spans 14 residues. Germline V lookup: CDR1 SGHRS, CDR2 YFSETQ. V lost 0 bases to trimming and J lost 6 bases, with 13 bases between them. The CDR3 DNA follows: TGCGCCAGCAGCTTGGGAAGCGGGCGGGGCGAGCAGTACTTC. This codes for CASSLGSGRGEQYF.

The chain carries TRBV6-5 and TRBJ2-1; TRBD2 matches at 8 bases. V gave up 0 bases and J gave up 9 bases; unmatched junction bases: 7. The CDR3 is 15 residues long. The V gene's germline CDR1 is MNHEY and CDR2 SVGAGI. CDR3 sequence: CASSYSAGGRSEQFF. CDR3 DNA: TGTGCCAGCAGTTACTCGGCGGGAGGCCGGAGTGAGCAGTTCTTC.

In DNA, the CDR3 is TGTGCCAGCAGCTTATTGGGGGAATATAATTCACCCCTCCACTTT. Amino acids: CASSLLGEYNSPLHF. The rearrangement joins TRBV7-9 to TRBJ1-6; D perhaps matches TRBD1 (5 bases). Trimming pared 2 bases from V and 4 bases from J, leaving 9 bases between. The CDR3 is made up of 15 amino acids. Germline values: CDR1 SEHNR, CDR2 FQNEAQ (reference sequence).

The chain couples TRBV2 to TRBJ1-4; D not certain. Germline V CDR1 and CDR2: SNHLY, FYNNEI. This CDR3 has 14 residues. V was pared by 6 bases and J by 7 bases, with 15 bases between. The CDR3: CASRDLLTGEKLFF. In DNA form, the CDR3 reads TGTGCCAGCAGAGATTTGCTTACCGGTGAAAAACTGTTTTTT. The complete variable domain, with remaining parts taken from reference TRBV2 and TRBJ1-4, reads EPEVTQTPSHQVTQMGQEVILRCVPISNHLYFYWYRQILGQKVEFLVSFYNNEISEKSEIFDDQFSVERPDGSNFTLKIRSTKLEDSAMYFCASRDLLTGEKLFFGSGTQLSVL.

The V gene is TRBV6-5, the J gene TRBJ2-7; tentative D call: TRBD2 (6 bases). This CDR3 comprises 15 residues. Germline CDR1 reads MNHEY; CDR2 reads SVGAGI. Trimming removed 3 bases at V and 0 bases at J, with 12 bases between. The CDR3 reads CASSYQVGGSYEQYF. The CDR3, as DNA: TGTGCCAGCAGTTATCAGGTCGGGGGCTCCTACGAGCAGTACTTC.

The V gene is TRBV5-1, the J gene TRBJ2-1, with D maybe TRBD2 (6 bases). The germline V gene encodes CDR1 SGHRS and CDR2 YFSETQ. The CDR3 length is 16 residues. V lost 0 bases to trimming and J lost 1 base, with 11 bases between them. In DNA form, the CDR3 reads TGCGCCAGCAGCTTGGGAGGTGGGGGGTCCTACAATGAGCAGTTCTTC. It yields the protein CASSLGGGGSYNEQFF.

V usage is TRBV29-1 and J usage is TRBJ2-1; 10 bases align to TRBD2. The CDR3 consists of 14 residues. V lost 7 bases to trimming and J lost 6 bases; unmatched junction nucleotides: 9. Germline V gives CDR1 SQVTM, CDR2 ANQGSEA. CDR3 in amino acids: CSGRLAGPFNEQFF. The CDR3 bases are TGCAGCGGTAGACTAGCGGGCCCTTTCAATGAGCAGTTCTTC.

DNA for the CDR3: TGCGCCAGCAGGTCTAGCGGGGGGAACACCGGGGAGCTGTTTTTT. It codes for CASRSSGGNTGELFF. This rearrangement joins TRBV5-1 to TRBJ2-2; the match to TRBD2 covers 10 bases. Germline CDR1 SGHRS, CDR2 YFSETQ. The J segment lost 1 base and the V segment lost 5 bases, leaving 2 bases of the junction unmatched. CDR3 size: 15 residues.

This sequence joins TRBV5-3 and TRBJ2-7, with TRBD1 matching 8 bases. TRBV5-3 is an ORF; its function is uncertain. The CDR3 length is 18 residues. The J segment lost 4 bases and the V segment lost 2 bases, leaving 17 bases of the junction unmatched. CDR3 nucleotide sequence: TGTGCCAGAAGCTTCGACCCGGGACAGGCCTTAATTCAGTACGAGCAGTACTTC. Translated: CARSFDPGQALIQYEQYF.

This clone was detected only once. Different DNA sequences within this sample yield the same CDR3. V is TRBV5-6 and J is TRBJ2-1; D is unresolved. The CDR3 is 11 amino acids. Germline loops: CDR1 SGHDT, CDR2 YYEEEE. V was trimmed by 0 bases and J by 6 bases, leaving 1 base between them. The CDR3 DNA follows: TGTGCCAGCAGCTTGGCCAATGAGCAGTTCTTC. It codes for CASSLANEQFF.

The CDR3 region has the DNA TGTGCCAGCAGCCCACGTGGGCACGGATTACCCTCCTACGAGCAGTACTTC. This translates into CASSPRGHGLPSYEQYF. This sequence joins TRBV5-6 and TRBJ2-7; D is undetermined. This CDR3 comprises 17 residues. With 4 bases removed from V and 0 bases from J, the gap between germline ends came to 20 bases. Germline V gives CDR1 SGHDT, CDR2 YYEEEE.

This chain uses TRBV5-5 with TRBJ2-7; TRBD1 might be the D (6 bases). Germline V lookup: CDR1 SGHKS, CDR2 YYEKEE (reference sequence). V lost 3 bases and J 2 bases, leaving 27 bases between the germline ends. This CDR3 is 19 amino acids long. CDR3 in DNA: TGTGCCAGCAGCTCTTCAACCCACAGGGTGATACTTCATGCCTACGAGCAGTACTTC. Amino acid sequence: CASSSSTHRVILHAYEQYF.